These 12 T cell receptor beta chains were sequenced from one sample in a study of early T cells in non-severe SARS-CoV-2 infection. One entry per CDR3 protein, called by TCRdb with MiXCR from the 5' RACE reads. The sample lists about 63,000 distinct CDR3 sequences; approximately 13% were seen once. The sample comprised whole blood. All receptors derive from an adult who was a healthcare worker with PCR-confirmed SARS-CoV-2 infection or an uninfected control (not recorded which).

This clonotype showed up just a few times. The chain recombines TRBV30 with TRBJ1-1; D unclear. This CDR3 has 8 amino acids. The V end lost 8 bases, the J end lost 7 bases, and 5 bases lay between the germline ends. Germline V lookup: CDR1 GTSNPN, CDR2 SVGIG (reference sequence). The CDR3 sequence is CASFEAFF. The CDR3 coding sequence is TGTGCCAGCTTTGAAGCTTTCTTT. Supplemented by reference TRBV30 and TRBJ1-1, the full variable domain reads SQTIHQWPATLVQPVGSPLSLECTVEGTSNPNLYWYRQAAGRGLQLLFYSVGIGQISSEVPQNLSASRPQDRQFILSSKKLLLSDSGFYLCASFEAFFGQGTRLTVV.

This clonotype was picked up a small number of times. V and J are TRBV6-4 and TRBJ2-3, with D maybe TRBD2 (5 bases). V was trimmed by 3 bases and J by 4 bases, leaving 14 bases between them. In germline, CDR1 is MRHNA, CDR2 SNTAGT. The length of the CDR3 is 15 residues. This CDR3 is CASSESAAGPDTQYF. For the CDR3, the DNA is TGTGCCAGCAGTGAGTCGGCGGCGGGCCCAGATACGCAGTATTTT.

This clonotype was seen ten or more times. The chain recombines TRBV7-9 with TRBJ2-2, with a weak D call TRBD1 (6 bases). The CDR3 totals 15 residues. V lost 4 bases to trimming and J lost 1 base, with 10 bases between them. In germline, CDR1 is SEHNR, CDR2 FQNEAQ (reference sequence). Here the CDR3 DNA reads TGTGCCAGCAGCTCCACAGGGAGGAACACCGGGGAGCTGTTTTTT. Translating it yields CASSSTGRNTGELFF.

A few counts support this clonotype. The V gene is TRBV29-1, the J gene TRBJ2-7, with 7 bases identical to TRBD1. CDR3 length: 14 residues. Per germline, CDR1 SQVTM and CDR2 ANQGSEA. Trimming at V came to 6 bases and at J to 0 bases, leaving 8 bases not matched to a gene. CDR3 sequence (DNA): TGCAGCGTACGACAGGGAGTGACCTCCTACGAGCAGTACTTC. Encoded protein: CSVRQGVTSYEQYF.

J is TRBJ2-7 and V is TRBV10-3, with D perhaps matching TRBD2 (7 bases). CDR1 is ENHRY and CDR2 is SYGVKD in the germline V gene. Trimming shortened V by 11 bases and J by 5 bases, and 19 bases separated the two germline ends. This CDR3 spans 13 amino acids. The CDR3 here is CAARGGGRDEQYF. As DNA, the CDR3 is TGTGCCGCCCGAGGGGGGGGGCGAGACGAGCAGTACTTC.

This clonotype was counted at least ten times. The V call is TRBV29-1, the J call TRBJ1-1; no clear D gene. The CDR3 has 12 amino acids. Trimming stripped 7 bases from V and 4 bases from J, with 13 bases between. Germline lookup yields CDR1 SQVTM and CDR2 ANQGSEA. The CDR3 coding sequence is TGCAGCGCCGACCGAAGCGGCACTGAAGCTTTCTTT. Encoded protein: CSADRSGTEAFF.

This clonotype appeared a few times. The CDR3 nucleotides read TGTGCCACCAGTGGGGGACTAGCCCCCTATGAGCAGTTCTTC. Translation gives CATSGGLAPYEQFF. The V call is TRBV24-1, the J call TRBJ2-1, with TRBD2 identical over 9 bases. V gave up 5 bases and J gave up 8 bases; unmatched junction bases: 6. CDR1 KGHDR and CDR2 SFDVKD come from the germline V gene. This CDR3 spans 14 amino acids.

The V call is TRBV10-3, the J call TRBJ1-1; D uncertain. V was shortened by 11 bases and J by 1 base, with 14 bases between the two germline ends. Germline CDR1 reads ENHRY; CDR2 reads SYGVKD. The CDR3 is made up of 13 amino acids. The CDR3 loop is CAASAASNTEAFF. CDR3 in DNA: TGTGCCGCCTCGGCAGCTTCGAACACTGAAGCTTTCTTT.

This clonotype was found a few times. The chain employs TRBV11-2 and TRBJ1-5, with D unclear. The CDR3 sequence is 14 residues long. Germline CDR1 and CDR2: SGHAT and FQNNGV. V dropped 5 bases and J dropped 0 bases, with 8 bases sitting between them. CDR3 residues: CASSRSYSNQPQHF. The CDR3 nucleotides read TGTGCCAGCAGCCGGAGTTATAGCAATCAGCCCCAGCATTTT.

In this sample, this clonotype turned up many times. The CDR3 DNA sequence: TGCAGCGTTGCCGGGGGGACAGGAGGCACAGATACGCAGTATTTT. Encoded protein: CSVAGGTGGTDTQYF. This chain joins TRBV29-1 and TRBJ2-3; possible D gene TRBD1, 8 bases. Germline V gene sequence: CDR1 SQVTM, CDR2 ANQGSEA. The ends were cut back, 4 bases at V and 1 base at J, with 15 bases in the middle. This CDR3 has 15 amino acids.

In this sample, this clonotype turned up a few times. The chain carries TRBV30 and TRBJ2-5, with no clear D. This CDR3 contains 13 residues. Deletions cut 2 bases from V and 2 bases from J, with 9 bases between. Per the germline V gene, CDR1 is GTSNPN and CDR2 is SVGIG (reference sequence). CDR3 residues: CAWSPGRQETQYF. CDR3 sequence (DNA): TGTGCCTGGAGTCCCGGTCGGCAAGAGACCCAGTACTTC.

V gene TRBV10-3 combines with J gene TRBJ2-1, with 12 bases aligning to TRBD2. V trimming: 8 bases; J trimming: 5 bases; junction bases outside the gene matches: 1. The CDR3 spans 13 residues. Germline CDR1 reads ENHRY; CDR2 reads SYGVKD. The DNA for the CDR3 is TGTGCCATCGGGACTAGCGGGCACAATGAGCAGTTCTTC. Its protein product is CAIGTSGHNEQFF.